These T cell receptor beta chains were read from a single sample in a study of blood T cell repertoires in COVID-19. Measured with immunoSEQ multiplex PCR; TCRdb has only the in-frame clones, and not every one. The table lists under 300,000 clones, over 65% of them singletons. Sequencing was done on a sample of peripheral blood. The receptors come from a woman over 75 with acute or convalescent COVID-19. Both conserved end residues are part of each CDR3. The D gene is left open where the match is weak. Some rows mark clone size as missing; the rest say once, few, many or name a class of expanded clone.

cdr3_nt: TGTGCCAGCAGTTTAAAGGGGGATACGCAGTATTTT
cdr3_aa: CASSLKGDTQYF
clone_size: -
v_call: TRBV12-3/TRBV12-4
j_call: TRBJ2-3
d_call: -

cdr3_nt: TGTGCCAGCAGATCAACAGGGGACGGGAATCAGCCCCAGCATTTT
cdr3_aa: CASRSTGDGNQPQHF
clone_size: -
v_call: TRBV6-5
j_call: TRBJ1-5
d_call: TRBD1

cdr3_nt: TGTGCCAGCAGGACAACTAGCGGGGGGGCGAATGAGCAGTTCTTC
cdr3_aa: CASRTTSGGANEQFF
clone_size: once
v_call: TRBV11-2
j_call: TRBJ2-1
d_call: TRBD2

cdr3_nt: TGTGCCAGCAGCCTACAGGGTTGGACCGGGGAGCTGTTTTTT
cdr3_aa: CASSLQGWTGELFF
clone_size: -
v_call: TRBV6-5
j_call: TRBJ2-2
d_call: -

cdr3_nt: TGTGCCAGCTCACTTGGTACGGCGAACACCGGGGAGCTGTTTTTT
cdr3_aa: CASSLGTANTGELFF
clone_size: many
v_call: TRBV18
j_call: TRBJ2-2
d_call: -

cdr3_nt: TGTGCCAGCAGTTTAGTCGGACAGGGGGCTAACTATGGCTACACCTTC
cdr3_aa: CASSLVGQGANYGYTF
clone_size: -
v_call: TRBV28
j_call: TRBJ1-2
d_call: TRBD1

cdr3_nt: TGTGCCAGCAGTGACGGGGGTTCGAGAAACATTCAGTACTTC
cdr3_aa: CASSDGGSRNIQYF
clone_size: -
v_call: TRBV2
j_call: TRBJ2-4
d_call: -

cdr3_nt: TGTGCCAGTAGTCCCGGGACAGCTAACTATGGCTACACCTTC
cdr3_aa: CASSPGTANYGYTF
clone_size: -
v_call: TRBV19
j_call: TRBJ1-2
d_call: TRBD1

cdr3_nt: TGTGCCAGTAGTATACTGACAGGGGGCACCATTCAGTACTTC
cdr3_aa: CASSILTGGTIQYF
clone_size: -
v_call: TRBV19
j_call: TRBJ2-4
d_call: TRBD1

cdr3_nt: TGTGCCAGTAAGACAGGACCTGGAAACACCATATATTTT
cdr3_aa: CASKTGPGNTIYF
clone_size: -
v_call: TRBV19
j_call: TRBJ1-3
d_call: -

cdr3_nt: TGTGCCAGCAGACCCAGGGGGTTGAATGGCTACACCTTC
cdr3_aa: CASRPRGLNGYTF
clone_size: -
v_call: TRBV6-6
j_call: TRBJ1-2
d_call: TRBD1

cdr3_nt: TGTGCCAGCAGCTTCACCACGCAGGGGTCTACTGAAGCTTTCTTT
cdr3_aa: CASSFTTQGSTEAFF
clone_size: -
v_call: TRBV7-2
j_call: TRBJ1-1
d_call: -

cdr3_nt: TGCGCCAGCACTGCTAGCGGGAGGGGGAACAATGAGCAGTTCTTC
cdr3_aa: CASTASGRGNNEQFF
clone_size: many
v_call: TRBV5-1
j_call: TRBJ2-1
d_call: TRBD2

cdr3_nt: TGTGCCAGCAGTTGGGACTACTACACAGGCTCCGGCTACGAGCAGTACTTC
cdr3_aa: CASSWDYYTGSGYEQYF
clone_size: -
v_call: TRBV28
j_call: TRBJ2-7
d_call: TRBD2

cdr3_nt: TGTGCCAGCAGTTACGACAGGGGATATTCACCCCTCCACTTT
cdr3_aa: CASSYDRGYSPLHF
clone_size: -
v_call: TRBV6-5
j_call: TRBJ1-6
d_call: TRBD1

cdr3_nt: TGTGCCAGCAGCCAAGAAGCGCCGACAGGGGTGAGCACCTACGAGCAGTACTTC
cdr3_aa: CASSQEAPTGVSTYEQYF
clone_size: once
v_call: TRBV4-2
j_call: TRBJ2-7
d_call: TRBD1

cdr3_nt: TGTGCCAGTAGTCCCCCCCACGGGGTAGGCAATCAGCCCCAGCATTTT
cdr3_aa: CASSPPHGVGNQPQHF
clone_size: -
v_call: TRBV19
j_call: TRBJ1-5
d_call: -

cdr3_nt: TGCAGCGTTGATAGGGGAACAGGGTCCCGGTATGGCTACACCTTC
cdr3_aa: CSVDRGTGSRYGYTF
clone_size: once
v_call: TRBV29-1
j_call: TRBJ1-2
d_call: -

cdr3_nt: TGTGCCAGCAGATCAGAAAAGGGGGTAAGGAACACTGAAGCTTTCTTT
cdr3_aa: CASRSEKGVRNTEAFF
clone_size: -
v_call: TRBV7-9
j_call: TRBJ1-1
d_call: -

cdr3_nt: TGTGCCACCAGCAGAGTGACAGGTGAAGAGCAGTACTTC
cdr3_aa: CATSRVTGEEQYF
clone_size: -
v_call: TRBV15
j_call: TRBJ2-7
d_call: -

cdr3_nt: TGCGCCAGCAGCTCGGAGGGACAGACGAACAATGAGCAGTTCTTC
cdr3_aa: CASSSEGQTNNEQFF
clone_size: -
v_call: TRBV5-1
j_call: TRBJ2-1
d_call: -

cdr3_nt: TGTGCCAGCAGGCAAAGACTAGCGGGGGCAGATACGCAGTATTTT
cdr3_aa: CASRQRLAGADTQYF
clone_size: -
v_call: TRBV6-6
j_call: TRBJ2-3
d_call: TRBD2

cdr3_nt: TGCGCCAGCAGCTTGGGACAGTCCCCGGATGGCTACACCTTC
cdr3_aa: CASSLGQSPDGYTF
clone_size: -
v_call: TRBV5-1
j_call: TRBJ1-2
d_call: -

cdr3_nt: TGTGCCAGCAGCCCAGGACAGGGTCGGGGAGAGACCCAGTACTTC
cdr3_aa: CASSPGQGRGETQYF
clone_size: many
v_call: TRBV27
j_call: TRBJ2-5
d_call: TRBD1

cdr3_nt: TGTGCCAGCAGTTTGAGCGGGAGGGCGTCGGGGGAGCAGTACTTC
cdr3_aa: CASSLSGRASGEQYF
clone_size: -
v_call: TRBV28
j_call: TRBJ2-7
d_call: TRBD2

cdr3_nt: TGTGCCAGCACCCGCGAGTCTAGCGGCTCCTACAATGAGCAGTTCTTC
cdr3_aa: CASTRESSGSYNEQFF
clone_size: -
v_call: TRBV7-2
j_call: TRBJ2-1
d_call: TRBD2

cdr3_nt: TGTGCCAGCAGCCGGGACACCTATCAGCCCCAGCATTTT
cdr3_aa: CASSRDTYQPQHF
clone_size: few
v_call: TRBV6-5
j_call: TRBJ1-5
d_call: -

cdr3_nt: TGTGCCAGCAGCCAATATCGGGATAGACCTGAAGCTTTCTTT
cdr3_aa: CASSQYRDRPEAFF
clone_size: -
v_call: TRBV3-1/TRBV3-2
j_call: TRBJ1-1
d_call: -

cdr3_nt: TGTGCCACCAGTGATCCCCGGACAGGGGACCAAGAGACCCAGTACTTC
cdr3_aa: CATSDPRTGDQETQYF
clone_size: -
v_call: TRBV24-1
j_call: TRBJ2-5
d_call: TRBD1

cdr3_nt: TGTGCCAGCAGCTATGGTACAGGGAATCAGCCCCAGCATTTT
cdr3_aa: CASSYGTGNQPQHF
clone_size: -
v_call: TRBV11-2
j_call: TRBJ1-5
d_call: -

cdr3_nt: TGTGCCAGCAGCCTCGGGACAGGGAGCTCCTATAATTCACCCCTCCACTTT
cdr3_aa: CASSLGTGSSYNSPLHF
clone_size: once
v_call: TRBV2
j_call: TRBJ1-6
d_call: TRBD1